The 13 T cell receptor beta chains presented below share a single source sample, sequenced in a study of chemoradiotherapy in HPV16-positive cancers. The repertoire was sequenced with immunoSEQ multiplex PCR; TCRdb's copy has only in-frame clones and lacks some. The data show 3,000 to 4,000 clones, about four fifths seen once. The sequences come from tumor tissue, collected from a patient who underwent chemoradiotherapy. The receptors were sampled from a human donor with HPV-associated anogenital cancer.

V usage is TRBV30 and J usage is TRBJ2-1, with 9 bases identical to TRBD2. CDR1 is GTSNPN, CDR2 SVGIG, per germline (reference sequence). This CDR3 has 12 amino acids. The CDR3 protein is CAEVEAGGEQFF. CDR3 nucleotide sequence: TGTGCGGAGGTGGAAGCGGGGGGAGAGCAGTTCTTC.

The chain uses TRBV25-1 and TRBJ2-1; 8 nucleotides align to TRBD2. The germline V gene has CDR1 MGHDK and CDR2 SYGVNS. The CDR3 covers 16 residues. V lost 1 base and J lost 12; bases outside the gene matches: 14. CDR3 amino acids: CASSEFNSGAALGQFF. CDR3 bases: TGTGCCAGCAGTGAATTTAATAGCGGGGCCGCTCTGGGGCAGTTCTTC.

This rearrangement joins TRBV11-1 to TRBJ1-1; 10 bases fit TRBD1. The V gene's germline CDR1 is SGHAT and CDR2 FQDESV (reference sequence). This CDR3 is 14 amino acids long. The trim removed 6 bases at V and 5 bases at J, leaving 6 bases unmatched. The CDR3 nucleotides read TGTGCCAGCAGGACGGACAGGGGGGATACTGAAGCTTTCTTT. Its translation: CASRTDRGDTEAFF.

The chain is built from TRBV18 and TRBJ2-2; D ambiguous. V was trimmed by 2 bases and J by 7 bases, leaving 8 bases between them. In germline, CDR1 is KGHSH, CDR2 LQKENI. The CDR3 is 13 residues long. CDR3 nucleotide sequence: TGTGCCAGCTCACCAGGACGGTTCGGGGAGCTGTTTTTT. Its translation is CASSPGRFGELFF. Variable domain in full (rest from reference TRBV18 and TRBJ2-2): NAGVMQNPRHLVRRRGQEARLRCSPMKGHSHVYWYRQLPEEGLKFMVYLQKENIIDESGMPKERFSAEFPKEGPSILRIQQVVRGDSAAYFCASSPGRFGELFFGEGSRLTVL.

This chain joins TRBV18 and TRBJ2-5; D may correspond to TRBD1 or TRBD2 (6 bases each). CDR3 size: 18 residues. Trimming left V 0 bases short and J 1 base short, with 18 bases between. Germline V lookup: CDR1 KGHSH, CDR2 LQKENI. The CDR3 DNA is TGTGCCAGCTCACCACCGAAGCATCCGGGGGCCATCCAAGAGACCCAGTACTTC. It encodes CASSPPKHPGAIQETQYF.

CDR3 DNA: TGTGCCAGCTCACCAAGCCTAGGAAGCTACGAGCAGTACTTC. Residues: CASSPSLGSYEQYF. The gene calls are TRBV18 and TRBJ2-7; D is unclear. The CDR3 contains 14 residues. The germline V gene encodes CDR1 KGHSH and CDR2 LQKENI. V dropped 2 bases and J dropped 3 bases, with 11 bases sitting between them. The full variable domain, completed using reference TRBV18 and TRBJ2-7, is NAGVMQNPRHLVRRRGQEARLRCSPMKGHSHVYWYRQLPEEGLKFMVYLQKENIIDESGMPKERFSAEFPKEGPSILRIQQVVRGDSAAYFCASSPSLGSYEQYFGPGTRLTVT.

The rearrangement joins TRBV7-7 to TRBJ1-6, with D possibly matching TRBD1 (5 bases). The germline CDR1 and CDR2 sequences are SSHAT and FNYEAQ (reference sequence). V lost 2 bases and J lost 10, with 9 bases in between. The CDR3 totals 13 residues. CDR3 DNA: TGTGCCAGCAGCTTAAATGGGGGGTCACCCCTCCACTTT. Translation gives CASSLNGGSPLHF.

This chain uses TRBV30 with TRBJ1-5, with TRBD1 as a possible D gene (5 bases). V was shortened by 2 bases and J by 7 bases, with 12 bases between the two germline ends. Germline CDR1 GTSNPN, CDR2 SVGIG (reference sequence). The CDR3 contains 13 residues. The CDR3 sequence is CAWSLRVQQPQHF. The DNA of the CDR3 is TGTGCCTGGAGTCTCAGGGTACAACAGCCCCAGCATTTT.

The chain has TRBV29-1 and TRBJ1-1, with D uncertain. This CDR3 spans 15 amino acids. Deletions cut 3 bases from V and 0 bases from J, with 14 bases between. CDR1 is SQVTM, CDR2 ANQGSEA, per germline. The CDR3 DNA sequence: TGCAGCGTTGATGGTGGTGGCGGGGTGAACACTGAAGCTTTCTTT. Translation gives CSVDGGGGVNTEAFF.

The chain has TRBV30 and TRBJ2-2; 16 positions match TRBD2. This CDR3 spans 16 amino acids. Germline loops: CDR1 GTSNPN, CDR2 SVGIG (reference sequence). V dropped 5 bases and J dropped 6; count of bases not matched to a gene: 6. CDR3 loop: CAWEQGLAGGSGELFF. In DNA form, the CDR3 reads TGTGCCTGGGAACAGGGACTAGCGGGAGGGTCCGGGGAGCTGTTTTTT.

The genes are TRBV6-1 and TRBJ1-5; 10 positions match TRBD1. V shed 7 bases, J shed 14 bases, and the junction held 11 bases outside the gene matches. The germline V gene encodes CDR1 MNHNS and CDR2 SASEGT. The CDR3 has 13 amino acids. CDR3 sequence: CASTGTGVGYKHF. In nucleotides, the CDR3 is TGTGCCAGCACCGGGACAGGGGTGGGTTATAAGCATTTT.

The chain couples TRBV19 to TRBJ2-5; 8 bases are a match to TRBD1. Germline V gene lookup returns CDR1 LNHDA and CDR2 SQIVND (reference sequence). This CDR3 spans 13 amino acids. Trimming cost V 8 bases and J 4 bases; bases outside gene matches: 6. The CDR3 sequence is CASSDRGIETQYF. CDR3 bases: TGTGCCAGTTCTGACAGGGGAATAGAGACCCAGTACTTC.

This clone has a single count. The rearrangement links TRBV6-6 to TRBJ1-2; TRBD1 aligns across 7 bases. This CDR3 is 16 amino acids long. The V gene end was trimmed by 4 bases and the J gene end by 10 bases; junction bases not matched to a gene: 18. The germline gives CDR1 MNHNY, CDR2 SVGAGI (reference sequence). CDR3 sequence (DNA): TGTGCCAGCAGTTTAATCCGGCTGGAGGACAGGAGGTTCTACACCTTC. Its protein is CASSLIRLEDRRFYTF.